This is a list of T cell receptor beta chains from one sample in a study of T-cell memory formation after mild COVID-19. TCRdb re-called the 5' RACE reads with MiXCR, one entry per CDR3 protein. The sample shows about 210,000 distinct CDR3 sequences, about 10% of them seen only once. Sequenced sample: PBMCs or a T cell subset sorted from them (not recorded which). All receptors come from a man in his late teens or twenties who had mild COVID-19 (a few samples of this study predate the infection). Cell type and time point are not known. The CDR3 runs from the conserved cysteine through the conserved F or W. The D gene is left open where the match is weak. The size field is filled for only some rows; it gives once, few, many or a size class.

V gene: TRBV6-5
D gene: .
clone size: few
J gene: TRBJ2-3
CDR3 protein: CASSYGGRDKRAQYF
CDR3 DNA: TGTGCCAGCAGTTACGGGGGACGGGACAAGCGGGCGCAGTATTTT

V gene: TRBV5-6
D gene: TRBD2
clone size: .
J gene: TRBJ2-1
CDR3 protein: CASSDSGRGSNEQFF
CDR3 DNA: TGTGCCAGCAGCGATAGCGGGAGAGGTAGCAATGAGCAGTTCTTC

V gene: TRBV6-5
D gene: TRBD1
clone size: .
J gene: TRBJ1-1
CDR3 protein: CASSILGQGNTEAFF
CDR3 DNA: TGTGCCAGCAGTATACTCGGACAGGGGAACACTGAAGCTTTCTTT

V gene: TRBV5-1
D gene: .
clone size: many
J gene: TRBJ2-7
CDR3 protein: CASKRDTITYEQYF
CDR3 DNA: TGCGCCAGCAAGCGGGACACCATTACCTACGAGCAGTACTTC

V gene: TRBV9
D gene: .
clone size: .
J gene: TRBJ1-2
CDR3 protein: CASSSRGGLYGYTF
CDR3 DNA: TGTGCCAGCAGCAGCCGGGGGGGCCTCTATGGCTACACCTTC

V gene: TRBV5-6
D gene: .
clone size: .
J gene: TRBJ1-2
CDR3 protein: CASSPFFQGAGYTF
CDR3 DNA: TGTGCCAGCAGTCCCTTTTTCCAGGGCGCGGGCTACACCTTC

V gene: TRBV7-9
D gene: TRBD2
clone size: .
J gene: TRBJ2-3
CDR3 protein: CASSLSLRLAVYTQYF
CDR3 DNA: TGTGCCAGCAGCCTGAGTCTGAGACTAGCTGTATATACGCAGTATTTT

V gene: TRBV25-1
D gene: .
clone size: few
J gene: TRBJ2-4
CDR3 protein: CASSEEYIGNIQYF
CDR3 DNA: TGTGCCAGCAGTGAAGAGTATATTGGGAACATTCAGTACTTC

V gene: TRBV7-2
D gene: .
clone size: many
J gene: TRBJ2-5
CDR3 protein: CASSKARAGETQYF
CDR3 DNA: TGTGCCAGCAGCAAAGCCAGGGCGGGAGAGACCCAGTACTTC

V gene: TRBV5-1
D gene: .
clone size: few
J gene: TRBJ2-5
CDR3 protein: CASRGNPQETQYF
CDR3 DNA: TGCGCCAGTCGCGGGAACCCCCAAGAGACCCAGTACTTC

V gene: TRBV18
D gene: .
clone size: .
J gene: TRBJ2-7
CDR3 protein: CASSHTASYEQYF
CDR3 DNA: TGTGCCAGCTCACACACAGCTTCCTACGAGCAGTACTTC

V gene: TRBV6-2/TRBV6-3
D gene: TRBD1
clone size: .
J gene: TRBJ2-5
CDR3 protein: CASRPTGGLETQYF
CDR3 DNA: TGTGCCAGCAGACCGACAGGGGGGTTAGAGACCCAGTACTTC

V gene: TRBV4-3
D gene: TRBD1
clone size: once
J gene: TRBJ1-5
CDR3 protein: CASSQERTGAQPQHF
CDR3 DNA: TGCGCCAGCAGCCAAGAGAGGACAGGGGCCCAGCCCCAGCATTTT

V gene: TRBV7-7
D gene: .
clone size: many
J gene: TRBJ2-7
CDR3 protein: CASSSGRGSSYEQYF
CDR3 DNA: TGTGCCAGCAGCTCGGGGAGGGGGAGCTCCTACGAGCAGTACTTC

V gene: TRBV20-1
D gene: .
clone size: .
J gene: TRBJ2-2
CDR3 protein: CSASPPLDTGELFF
CDR3 DNA: TGCAGTGCTAGCCCGCCGTTGGACACCGGGGAGCTGTTTTTT

V gene: TRBV2
D gene: .
clone size: many
J gene: TRBJ1-6
CDR3 protein: CASSDLSSESPLHF
CDR3 DNA: TGTGCCAGCAGTGATCTCAGCTCAGAATCACCCCTCCACTTT

V gene: TRBV7-2
D gene: .
clone size: .
J gene: TRBJ1-5
CDR3 protein: CASTLGGSGVGQPQHF
CDR3 DNA: TGTGCCAGCACCCTAGGGGGATCTGGGGTTGGTCAGCCCCAGCATTTT

V gene: TRBV28
D gene: TRBD1
clone size: many
J gene: TRBJ2-5
CDR3 protein: CASSVTGTVETQYF
CDR3 DNA: TGTGCCAGCAGCGTGACAGGGACAGTAGAGACCCAGTACTTC

V gene: TRBV7-9
D gene: .
clone size: few
J gene: TRBJ1-6
CDR3 protein: CASSLSDRDNSPLHF
CDR3 DNA: TGTGCCAGCAGCCTATCCGACAGAGATAATTCACCCCTCCACTTT

V gene: TRBV19
D gene: .
clone size: .
J gene: TRBJ1-4
CDR3 protein: CASSPEFGTNEKLFF
CDR3 DNA: TGTGCCAGTAGTCCAGAGTTCGGGACTAATGAAAAACTGTTTTTT

V gene: TRBV7-9
D gene: .
clone size: few
J gene: TRBJ1-5
CDR3 protein: CASSPGDYSNQPQHF
CDR3 DNA: TGTGCCAGCAGTCCCGGTGATTATAGCAATCAGCCCCAGCATTTT

V gene: TRBV15
D gene: .
clone size: few
J gene: TRBJ2-3
CDR3 protein: CATSGWDLTDTQYF
CDR3 DNA: TGTGCCACCAGCGGATGGGACCTCACAGATACGCAGTATTTT

V gene: TRBV18
D gene: TRBD1
clone size: .
J gene: TRBJ2-7
CDR3 protein: CASSPDQVTGFKQYF
CDR3 DNA: TGTGCCAGCTCACCCGACCAGGTGACAGGGTTCAAGCAGTACTTC

V gene: TRBV28
D gene: TRBD2
clone size: many
J gene: TRBJ2-3
CDR3 protein: CASSRDYTDTQYF
CDR3 DNA: TGTGCCAGCAGTCGGGACTACACAGATACGCAGTATTTT

V gene: TRBV4-2
D gene: .
clone size: .
J gene: TRBJ2-3
CDR3 protein: CASSQSSSTDTQYF
CDR3 DNA: TGTGCCAGCAGCCAAAGTAGCTCCACAGATACGCAGTATTTT

V gene: TRBV7-9
D gene: .
clone size: many
J gene: TRBJ2-6
CDR3 protein: CASSLVAGSGANVLTF
CDR3 DNA: TGTGCCAGCAGCTTAGTCGCAGGGTCCGGGGCCAACGTCCTGACTTTC

V gene: TRBV20-1
D gene: .
clone size: few
J gene: TRBJ2-2
CDR3 protein: CSASRPTGELFF
CDR3 DNA: TGCAGTGCTAGCCGGCCCACCGGGGAGCTGTTTTTT

V gene: TRBV4-3
D gene: .
clone size: few
J gene: TRBJ2-2
CDR3 protein: CASSQDGRPNTGELFF
CDR3 DNA: TGCGCCAGCAGCCAAGATGGGAGGCCGAACACCGGGGAGCTGTTTTTT

V gene: TRBV2
D gene: TRBD2
clone size: .
J gene: TRBJ2-1
CDR3 protein: CAGRLARYNEQFF
CDR3 DNA: TGTGCCGGCCGACTAGCGCGATACAATGAGCAGTTCTTC

V gene: TRBV6-5
D gene: .
clone size: .
J gene: TRBJ1-5
CDR3 protein: CASSPGMGAKRQPQHF
CDR3 DNA: TGTGCCAGCAGTCCGGGGATGGGGGCCAAGAGGCAGCCCCAGCATTTT

V gene: TRBV7-2
D gene: TRBD1
clone size: many
J gene: TRBJ2-3
CDR3 protein: CASSPGQGSDTQYF
CDR3 DNA: TGTGCCAGCAGCCCAGGACAGGGCTCAGATACGCAGTATTTT

V gene: TRBV7-8
D gene: TRBD2
clone size: few
J gene: TRBJ2-3
CDR3 protein: CASSGTRASTDTQYF
CDR3 DNA: TGTGCCAGCAGCGGGACTAGAGCTAGCACAGATACGCAGTATTTT

V gene: TRBV7-9
D gene: .
clone size: .
J gene: TRBJ2-5
CDR3 protein: CASSLGWIEGTQYF
CDR3 DNA: TGTGCCAGCAGCTTAGGTTGGATTGAGGGGACCCAGTACTTC

V gene: TRBV21-1
D gene: .
clone size: many
J gene: TRBJ2-7
CDR3 protein: CASSIGTGKRYYEQYF
CDR3 DNA: TGTGCCAGCAGCATTGGGACAGGGAAGAGGTACTACGAGCAGTACTTC